This T cell receptor (beta chain) is drawn from a study of CD8 T cells in Susac syndrome. Sequencing of TCR beta, carried out with a high-throughput approach, was applied to CD8+ and CD4+ T cells from the blood. Negative isolation yielded CD4+ and CD8+ T cells, and FACS enriched TEMRA cells. CDR1 and CDR2 from the germline V gene are SGHDN and FVKESK. The CDR3 runs to 13 residues. V lost 0 bases to trimming and J lost 4 bases, with 7 bases between them. RNA was extracted with the RNeasy kit, and a quantity of roughly 0.5 to 1 ug was reverse transcribed using random hexamers. Amplification of TCR beta CDR3 by immunoSEQ multiplex PCR spanned 54 Vbeta and 13 Jbeta. Each CDR3 protein is one row after TCRdb ran MiXCR on the immunoSEQ multiplex PCR reads. The sample records around 230,000 distinct CDR3 sequences, nearly 97% being singletons.

This receptor was taken from a human donor with multiple sclerosis. Sequencing was performed on CD4+ T cells from PBMCs. The V gene is TRBV14, the J gene TRBJ2-7, with D unresolved. Written as DNA, the CDR3 is TGTGCCAGCAGCCAAGATTTGGCGTACGAGCAGTACTTC. Amino acids: CASSQDLAYEQYF.